The T cell receptor (beta chain) under discussion was sequenced for a study of CD8+CD57+ T cells in acquired aplastic anemia (dated by TCRdb to the late 2010s). With respect to the entire study: DNA extracted from sorted CD4+ and CD8+ cells had a mean of around 3.3 ug, with a range of roughly 0.2 to 27.4 ug. A CD8+CD57+ expansion meant a frequency higher than the mean frequency seen in healthy subjects. General study outcomes and caveats: No significant difference in CD8+ Simpson's diversity was found between patients and healthy controls (P=0.060). Twenty-nine CD8+ CDR3 sequences were shared between patients and controls but appeared highly expressed in patients and within their immunodominant clones.

This clonotype has a count of ten or more. Its antigen specificity is not known. The record has no base qualities; no much larger clone is one base away. Expansion of CD8+CD57+ cells had been shown by flow cytometry in the patients chosen for sequencing. Severe acquired aplastic anemia was diagnosed in all patients according to International Study of Aplastic Anemia and Agranulocytosis and Camitta criteria. No therapy had been received by the patients at the time of blood sampling. TCR repertoires of sorted CD4+ and CD8+ blood T cells from severe aplastic anemia patients and healthy subjects were deep-sequenced in the study. Patients were enrolled under clinicaltrials.gov protocols 00001620, 01623167, 00001397, 00071045, 00081523 and 00961064 in the USA. Ficoll-Paque density gradient centrifugation was used to isolate peripheral blood mononuclear cells. Before DNA extraction, CD4+ and CD8+ T cells were sorted with FACS or magnetic beads.

The CDR3 holds 12 amino acids from the cysteine to the phenylalanine. Solely the CDR3 DNA is kept, with 36 bases framed from the first base. The germline V gene supplies CDR1 WSHSY and CDR2 SAAADI. The germline V end is reduced by 5 bases and the J end by 4 bases; junction bases left unmatched: 2. TCR beta VDJ combination and CDR3 sequence profiling used genomic DNA as the template. An Illumina HiSeq 2000 was used for TCR repertoire sequencing. In the paper's pipeline: Repertoire assessment relied on Simpson's diversity index, CDR3 size and DJ length profiles, and TRBV/TRBJ rearrangement plots. The most abundant DNA sequence in the deep sequencing data was defined as the immunodominant clone. CDR3 amino acid sequences were checked for sharing across subjects and were also compared against the VDJdb database and published repertoires. Clones were called with MiXCR by TCRdb after fastp trimmed the public reads at Q25, and only in-frame beta chains were retained. A single entry per CDR3 protein holds the most common genes and DNA from its merged rows. These V and J calls derive from TCRdb rather than the authors' analysis. The sample table shows around 160,000 distinct CDR3 sequences, and 45% to 55% are seen once. The ten most abundant clones make up approximately 2.8% of the sample.

Here the chain combines TRBV10-2 and TRBJ2-7, with 7 junctional bases fitting TRBD1. The receptor's source is a human donor with aplastic anemia. Sequenced material: sorted CD4+, CD8+, or CD8+CD57+ T cells (not recorded which) from PBMCs. CDR3 reads: CASSIQGYEQYF. The DNA is TGCGCCAGCAGTATACAGGGGTACGAGCAGTACTTC.